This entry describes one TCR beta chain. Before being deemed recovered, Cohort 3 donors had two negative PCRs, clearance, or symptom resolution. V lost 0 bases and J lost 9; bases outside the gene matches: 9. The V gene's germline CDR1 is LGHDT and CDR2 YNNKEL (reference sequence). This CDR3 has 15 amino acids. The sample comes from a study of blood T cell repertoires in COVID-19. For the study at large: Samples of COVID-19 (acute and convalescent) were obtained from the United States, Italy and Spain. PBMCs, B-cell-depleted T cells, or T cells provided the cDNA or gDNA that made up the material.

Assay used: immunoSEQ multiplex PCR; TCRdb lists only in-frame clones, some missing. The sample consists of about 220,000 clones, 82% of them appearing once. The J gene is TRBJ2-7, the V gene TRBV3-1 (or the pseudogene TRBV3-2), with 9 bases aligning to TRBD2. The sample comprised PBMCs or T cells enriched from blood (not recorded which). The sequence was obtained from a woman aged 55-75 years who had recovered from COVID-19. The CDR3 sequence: CASSQDYSGSAGQYF. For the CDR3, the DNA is TGTGCCAGCAGCCAAGATTATAGCGGGAGCGCTGGGCAGTACTTC.